This T cell receptor beta chain stems from a study of cytomegalovirus exposure and HLA in healthy donors. General observations from the study: It was reportedly the case that the classifier diagnosed cytomegalovirus status with high specificity and sensitivity. 87-base-pair reads could not separate some V segments, including TRBV6-2 and TRBV6-3. A missense variant in DCLRE1C was later tied to TCR beta V- and J-gene trimming.

A word on this clone: Antigen: not known.

60 Vbeta and 13 Jbeta primers were used in PCR. This table comes from immunoSEQ multiplex PCR, and its TCRdb copy is limited to in-frame clones, with some not included. Recorded for this sample: about 130,000 clones. Per germline, CDR1 SGHTA and CDR2 FQGNSA. The CDR3 has 14 residues. V dropped 2 bases and J dropped 4 bases, with 11 bases sitting between them. Source material: PBMCs. The chain combines TRBV7-2 with TRBJ1-2, with D perhaps matching TRBD1 (6 bases). The receptor comes from a woman aged 40-49 years in good health and CMV-seropositive. This chain's CDR3 is CASSLYGTLYGYTF. Here the CDR3 DNA reads TGTGCCAGCAGCTTATATGGGACACTCTATGGCTACACCTTC.